This T cell receptor (beta chain) was sequenced for a study of Ad26.COV2.S vaccination and SARS-CoV-2 variants. This clone came up once. The assay was immunoSEQ multiplex PCR, and TCRdb's table has in-frame clones only and misses some. The sample lists hundreds of thousands of clones, about 80% occurring once. Treatment meaning: 19 received Ad26.COV2.S at low or high dose, single or two shots; roughly 5 received placebo; per-sample allocation not given. Collection of the samples took place on day 63 after the first injection of vaccine or placebo. The origin of this receptor is a person between 18 and 60 years old who received the Ad26.COV2.S COVID-19 vaccine or a placebo. The sequences come from peripheral blood, collected in a trial of Ad26.COV2.S vaccine versus placebo.

CDR3 region: CASSLGGVRRIPLHF. CDR3 sequence (DNA): TGTGCCAGCAGCTTAGGGGGGGTTAGGCGCATACCCCTCCACTTT. V and J are TRBV7-2 and TRBJ1-6; D perhaps matches TRBD1 (5 bases). CDR1 and CDR2 (germline): SGHTA, FQGNSA. Trimming took off 1 base at V and 12 bases at J, with 16 bases between the two ends. The CDR3 runs to 15 residues.